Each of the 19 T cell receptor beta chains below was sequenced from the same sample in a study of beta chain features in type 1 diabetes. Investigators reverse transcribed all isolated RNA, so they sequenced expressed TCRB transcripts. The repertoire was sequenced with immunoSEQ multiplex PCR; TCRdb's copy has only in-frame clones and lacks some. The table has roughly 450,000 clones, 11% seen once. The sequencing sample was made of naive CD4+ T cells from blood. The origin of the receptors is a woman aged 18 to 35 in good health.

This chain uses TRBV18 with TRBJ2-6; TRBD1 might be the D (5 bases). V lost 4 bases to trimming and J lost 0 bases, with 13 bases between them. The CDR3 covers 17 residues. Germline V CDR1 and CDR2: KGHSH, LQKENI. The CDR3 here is CASSRLAGNSGANVLTF. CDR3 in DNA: TGTGCCAGCTCACGACTCGCAGGGAACTCTGGGGCCAACGTCCTGACTTTC.

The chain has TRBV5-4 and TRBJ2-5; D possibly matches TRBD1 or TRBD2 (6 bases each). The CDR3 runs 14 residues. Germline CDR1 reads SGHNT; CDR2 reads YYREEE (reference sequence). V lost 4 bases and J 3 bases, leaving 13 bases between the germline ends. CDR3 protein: CASSAGGVKETQYF. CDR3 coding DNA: TGTGCCAGCAGCGCCGGGGGCGTCAAAGAGACCCAGTACTTC. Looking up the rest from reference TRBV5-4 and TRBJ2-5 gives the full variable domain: ETGVTQSPTHLIKTRGQQVTLRCSSQSGHNTVSWYQQALGQGPQFIFQYYREEENGRGNFPPRFSGLQFPNYSSELNVNALELDDSALYLCASSAGGVKETQYFGPGTRLLVL.

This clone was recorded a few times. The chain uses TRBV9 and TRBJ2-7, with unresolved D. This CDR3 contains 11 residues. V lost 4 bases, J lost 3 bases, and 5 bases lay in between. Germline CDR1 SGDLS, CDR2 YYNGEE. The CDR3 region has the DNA TGTGCCAGCAGCTCGTGCTACGAGCAGTACGTC. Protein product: CASSSCYEQYV.

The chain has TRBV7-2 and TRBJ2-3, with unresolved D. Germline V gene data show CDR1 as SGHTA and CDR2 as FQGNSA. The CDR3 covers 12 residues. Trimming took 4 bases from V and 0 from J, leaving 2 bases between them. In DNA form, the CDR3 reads TGTGCCAGCAGCTACAGCACAGATACGCAGTATTTT. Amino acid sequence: CASSYSTDTQYF.

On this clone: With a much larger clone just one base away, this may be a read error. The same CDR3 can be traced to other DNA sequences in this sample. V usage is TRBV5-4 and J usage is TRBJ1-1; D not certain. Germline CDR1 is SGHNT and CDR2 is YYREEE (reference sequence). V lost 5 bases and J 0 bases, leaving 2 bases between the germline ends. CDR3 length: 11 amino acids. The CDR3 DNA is TGTGCCAGCAGTTTGAACACTGAAGCTTTCTTT. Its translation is CASSLNTEAFF. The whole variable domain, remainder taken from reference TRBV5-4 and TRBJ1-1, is ETGVTQSPTHLIKTRGQQVTLRCSSQSGHNTVSWYQQALGQGPQFIFQYYREEENGRGNFPPRFSGLQFPNYSSELNVNALELDDSALYLCASSLNTEAFFGQGTRLTVV.

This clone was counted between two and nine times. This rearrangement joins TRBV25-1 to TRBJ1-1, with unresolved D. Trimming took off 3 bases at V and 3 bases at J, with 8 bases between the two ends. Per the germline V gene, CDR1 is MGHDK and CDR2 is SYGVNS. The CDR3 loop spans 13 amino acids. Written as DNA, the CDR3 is TGTGCCAGCAGTGAGGGAAGGGACACTGAAGCTTTCTTT. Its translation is CASSEGRDTEAFF.

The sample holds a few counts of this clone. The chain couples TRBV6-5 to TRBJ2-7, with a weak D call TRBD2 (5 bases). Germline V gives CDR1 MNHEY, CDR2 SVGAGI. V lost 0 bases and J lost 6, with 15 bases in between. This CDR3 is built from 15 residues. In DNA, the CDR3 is TGTGCCAGCAGTTACTCGAGGGCACCAGCTAGCGAGCAGTACTTC. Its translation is CASSYSRAPASEQYF.

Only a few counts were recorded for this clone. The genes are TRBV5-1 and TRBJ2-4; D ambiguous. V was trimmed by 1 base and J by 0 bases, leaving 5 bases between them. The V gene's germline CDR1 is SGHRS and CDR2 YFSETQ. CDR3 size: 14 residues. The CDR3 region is CASSLLEAKNIQYF. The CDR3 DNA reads TGCGCCAGCAGCTTGCTGGAAGCCAAAAACATTCAGTACTTC.

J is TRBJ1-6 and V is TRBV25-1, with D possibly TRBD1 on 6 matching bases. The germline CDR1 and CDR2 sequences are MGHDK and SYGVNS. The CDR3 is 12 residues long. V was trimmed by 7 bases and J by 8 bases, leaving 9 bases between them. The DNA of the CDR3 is TGTGCCAGCAAGGGGGTTGATTCACCCCTCCACTTT. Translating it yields CASKGVDSPLHF.

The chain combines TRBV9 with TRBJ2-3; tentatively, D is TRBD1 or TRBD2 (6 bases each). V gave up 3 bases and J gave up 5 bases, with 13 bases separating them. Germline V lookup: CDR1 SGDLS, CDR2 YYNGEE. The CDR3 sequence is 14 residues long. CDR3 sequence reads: CASSEGGKGDTQYF. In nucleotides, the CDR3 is TGTGCCAGCAGCGAAGGGGGGAAGGGAGATACGCAGTATTTT.

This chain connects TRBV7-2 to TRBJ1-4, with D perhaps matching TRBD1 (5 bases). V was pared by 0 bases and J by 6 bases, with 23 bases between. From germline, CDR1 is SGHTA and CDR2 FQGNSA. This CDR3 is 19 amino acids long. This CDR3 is CASSLALTGREASYEKLFF. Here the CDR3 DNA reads TGTGCCAGCAGCTTAGCGCTAACGGGCAGGGAGGCGTCGTATGAAAAACTGTTTTTT.

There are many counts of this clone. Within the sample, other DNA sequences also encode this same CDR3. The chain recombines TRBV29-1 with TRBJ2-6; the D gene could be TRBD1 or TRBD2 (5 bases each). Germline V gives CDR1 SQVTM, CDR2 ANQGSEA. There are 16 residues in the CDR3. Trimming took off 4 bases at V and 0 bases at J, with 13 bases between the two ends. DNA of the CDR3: TGCAGCGTTGGGGACCCAAGGTCCTCTGGGGCCAACGTCCTGACTTTC. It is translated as CSVGDPRSSGANVLTF.

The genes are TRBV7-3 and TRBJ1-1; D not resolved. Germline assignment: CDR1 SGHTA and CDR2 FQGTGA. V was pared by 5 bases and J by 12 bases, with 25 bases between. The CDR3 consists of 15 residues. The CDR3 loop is CASSPHGSGPRDTFF. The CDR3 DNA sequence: TGTGCCAGCAGCCCTCACGGGTCGGGTCCCCGCGACACTTTCTTT.

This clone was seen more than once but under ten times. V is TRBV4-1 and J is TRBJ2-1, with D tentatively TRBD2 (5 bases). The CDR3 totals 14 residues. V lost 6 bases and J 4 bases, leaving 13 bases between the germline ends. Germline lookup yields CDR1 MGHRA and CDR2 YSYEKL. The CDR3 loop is CASRPRSGYNEQFF. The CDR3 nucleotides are TGCGCCAGCAGGCCAAGATCGGGGTACAATGAGCAGTTCTTC.

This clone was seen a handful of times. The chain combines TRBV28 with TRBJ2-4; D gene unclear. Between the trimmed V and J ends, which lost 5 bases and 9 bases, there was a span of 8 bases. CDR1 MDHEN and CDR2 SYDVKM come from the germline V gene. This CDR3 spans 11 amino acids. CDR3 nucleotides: TGTGCCAGCAGTATGGGGATCATTCAGTACTTC. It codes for CASSMGIIQYF.

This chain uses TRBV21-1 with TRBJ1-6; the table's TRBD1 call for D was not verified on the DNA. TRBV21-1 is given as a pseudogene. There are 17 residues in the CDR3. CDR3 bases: TGTGCCAGCAGCACCCCTCGGGACAGGGCCTTACAGGCACCCCTCCACTTT. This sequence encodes CASSTPRDRALQAPLHF.

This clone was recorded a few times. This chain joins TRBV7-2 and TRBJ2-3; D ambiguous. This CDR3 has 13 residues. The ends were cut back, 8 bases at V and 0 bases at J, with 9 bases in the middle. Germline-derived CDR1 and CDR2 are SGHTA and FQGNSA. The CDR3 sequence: CASGSGSTDTQYF. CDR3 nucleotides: TGTGCCAGCGGATCGGGTAGCACAGATACGCAGTATTTT.

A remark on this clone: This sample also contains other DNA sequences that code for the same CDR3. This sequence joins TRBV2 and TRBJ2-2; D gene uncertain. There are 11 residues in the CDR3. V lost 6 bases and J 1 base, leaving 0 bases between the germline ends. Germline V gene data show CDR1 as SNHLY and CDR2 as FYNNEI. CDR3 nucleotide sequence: TGTGCCAGCAGGAACACCGGGGAGCTGTTTTTT. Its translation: CASRNTGELFF.

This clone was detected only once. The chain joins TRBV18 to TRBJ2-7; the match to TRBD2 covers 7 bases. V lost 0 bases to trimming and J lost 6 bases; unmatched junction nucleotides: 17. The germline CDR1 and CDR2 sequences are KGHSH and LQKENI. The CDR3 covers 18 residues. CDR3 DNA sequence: TGTGCCAGCTCACCACCGAGCGTAGCGGTGGGAGGGCCCCTCGAGCAGTACTTC. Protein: CASSPPSVAVGGPLEQYF.